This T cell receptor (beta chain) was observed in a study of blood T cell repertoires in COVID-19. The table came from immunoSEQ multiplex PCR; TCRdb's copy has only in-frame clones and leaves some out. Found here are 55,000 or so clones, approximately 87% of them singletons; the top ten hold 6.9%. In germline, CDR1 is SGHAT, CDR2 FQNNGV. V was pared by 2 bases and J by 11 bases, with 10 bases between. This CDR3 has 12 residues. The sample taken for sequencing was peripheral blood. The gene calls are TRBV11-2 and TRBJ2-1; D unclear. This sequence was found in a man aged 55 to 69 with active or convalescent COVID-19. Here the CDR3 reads CASSLPNTKQFF. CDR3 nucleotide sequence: TGTGCCAGCAGCTTACCTAATACCAAGCAGTTCTTC.